These 21 T cell receptor beta chains originate from one sample sequenced in a study of Ad26.COV2.S vaccination and SARS-CoV-2 variants. Only in-frame clones appear in the TCRdb table, and some are missing; sequencing was by immunoSEQ multiplex PCR. The sample lists 440,000 or so clones, 80% to 95% occurring once. As for treatment: some 19 received Ad26.COV2.S at low or high dose, single or two shots; several received placebo; per-sample allocation not given. On day 63 after the first injection, vaccine and placebo recipients gave samples. This specimen was peripheral blood, taken in a trial of Ad26.COV2.S vaccine versus placebo. These receptors originate from a person between 18 and 65 years old who received the Ad26.COV2.S COVID-19 vaccine or a placebo.

The V and J genes are TRBV6-5 and TRBJ2-1; tentative D call: TRBD1 (5 bases). V dropped 2 bases and J dropped 5 bases, with 16 bases sitting between them. The CDR3 length is 16 residues. Germline V gives CDR1 MNHEY, CDR2 SVGAGI. Written as DNA, the CDR3 is TGTGCCAGCAGTTACCGACAGCCCACTTTGGACAATGAGCAGTTCTTC. Its protein product is CASSYRQPTLDNEQFF.

The chain links TRBV18 to TRBJ2-7; perhaps TRBD1 as D (5 bases). There are 15 residues in the CDR3. The V end was cut by 4 bases, the J end by 1 base, with 14 bases between. Germline-derived CDR1 and CDR2 are KGHSH and LQKENI. The CDR3: CASSRQTTDSYEQYF. The CDR3 DNA reads as TGTGCCAGCTCACGACAGACAACAGATTCCTACGAGCAGTACTTC.

The V call is TRBV6-2 or TRBV6-3, the J call TRBJ1-5; D possibly corresponds to TRBD1 (5 bases). This CDR3 is 14 amino acids long. CDR1 is MNHEY and CDR2 is SVGEGT in the germline V gene. Trimming left V 3 bases short and J 1 base short, with 7 bases between. CDR3 loop: CASSYWDSNQPQHF. Written as DNA, the CDR3 is TGTGCCAGCAGTTATTGGGACAGCAATCAGCCCCAGCATTTT.

A note on this clone: The sample contains more than one DNA sequence encoding this CDR3. The V call is TRBV2, the J call TRBJ2-5, with D unresolved. Germline V gives CDR1 SNHLY, CDR2 FYNNEI. The CDR3 contains 12 residues. The V gene lost 4 bases and the J gene lost 5 bases, with 8 bases spanning the gap. Here the CDR3 reads CASSALRETQYF. The CDR3 DNA reads as TGTGCCAGCAGTGCACTACGGGAGACCCAGTACTTC.

The chain is built from TRBV9 and TRBJ2-5, with TRBD1 matching over 9 bases. V trimming: 0 bases; J trimming: 2 bases; junction bases outside the gene matches: 8. This CDR3 has 17 amino acids. Looked up from germline, CDR1 is SGDLS and CDR2 is YYNGEE. The CDR3 sequence: CASSVVSRDRAQETQYF. The CDR3 coding sequence is TGTGCCAGCAGCGTAGTCTCCCGGGACAGGGCACAAGAGACCCAGTACTTC. The full variable domain, with the rest looked up from reference TRBV9 and TRBJ2-5, is DSGVTQTPKHLITATGQRVTLRCSPRSGDLSVYWYQQSLDQGLQFLIQYYNGEERAKGNILERFSAQQFPDLHSELNLSSLELGDSALYFCASSVVSRDRAQETQYFGPGTRLLVL.

V gene TRBV11-2 combines with J gene TRBJ1-1; no reliable D call. V gave up 1 base and J gave up 7 bases, with 16 bases separating them. CDR3 length: 15 residues. Germline lookup yields CDR1 SGHAT and CDR2 FQNNGV. The DNA of the CDR3 is TGTGCCAGCAGCTTAGTGGCCAGCAAGCGGGGTGAAGCTTTCTTT. It is translated as CASSLVASKRGEAFF.

V and J are TRBV7-6 and TRBJ2-3, with D unresolved. The CDR3 is 16 residues long. Looked up from germline, CDR1 is SGHVS and CDR2 is FNYEAQ. V lost 5 bases and J lost 2, with 17 bases in between. CDR3 loop: CASSPDLRRDTDTQYF. CDR3 in DNA: TGTGCCAGCAGCCCTGACCTAAGGAGAGACACAGATACGCAGTATTTT.

CDR3 residues: CASSEFGVYPYNEQFF. The CDR3 DNA reads as TGTGCCAGCAGTGAATTCGGGGTGTATCCCTACAATGAGCAGTTCTTC. The chain couples TRBV6-1 to TRBJ2-1, with a possible D match to TRBD2 (5 bases). CDR3 length: 16 amino acids. V was shortened by 2 bases and J by 2 bases, with 13 bases between the two germline ends. From germline, CDR1 is MNHNS and CDR2 SASEGT.

The chain couples TRBV14 to TRBJ2-5; D unclear. The V gene's germline CDR1 is SGHDN and CDR2 FVKESK. The CDR3 is 14 amino acids. Trimming stripped 1 base from V and 0 bases from J, with 6 bases between. CDR3 in amino acids: CASSQVSYQETQYF. The CDR3 coding sequence is TGTGCCAGCAGCCAAGTTAGTTACCAAGAGACCCAGTACTTC.

J is TRBJ1-1 and V is TRBV5-6; D is unresolved. V dropped 0 bases and J dropped 5 bases, with 17 bases sitting between them. The V gene's germline CDR1 is SGHDT and CDR2 YYEEEE. The CDR3 has 16 residues. The CDR3 region is CASSLAGGPRGTEAFF. In DNA, the CDR3 is TGTGCCAGCAGCTTGGCGGGCGGACCCAGAGGAACTGAAGCTTTCTTT.

This clone was recorded a few times. This chain joins TRBV19 and TRBJ1-2; 7 nucleotides align to TRBD1. The V gene end was trimmed by 2 bases and the J gene end by 4 bases; junction bases not matched to a gene: 4. The CDR3 spans 14 residues. Germline V gene lookup returns CDR1 LNHDA and CDR2 SQIVND (reference sequence). DNA of the CDR3: TGTGCCAGTAGTATAACAGGGGAAGGCTATGGCTACACCTTC. Its protein is CASSITGEGYGYTF.

In its sample, this clone was seen once. The chain couples TRBV5-4 to TRBJ2-3; 11 bases are a match to TRBD2. This CDR3 has 13 amino acids. V dropped 5 bases and J dropped 4; count of bases not matched to a gene: 0. Germline values: CDR1 SGHNT, CDR2 YYREEE (reference sequence). This chain's CDR3 is CASRTSGADTQYF. For the CDR3, the DNA is TGTGCCAGCAGGACTAGCGGGGCAGATACGCAGTATTTT.

V gene TRBV24-1 combines with J gene TRBJ2-1; 8 nucleotides align to TRBD2. CDR1 and CDR2 (germline): KGHDR, SFDVKD. The CDR3 loop spans 16 amino acids. V shed 7 bases, J shed 1 base, and the junction held 8 bases outside the gene matches. The chain's CDR3 is CATSLSGGLSYNEQFF. The CDR3 DNA is TGTGCCACCAGCTTAAGCGGGGGCCTTTCCTACAATGAGCAGTTCTTC.

V is TRBV30 and J is TRBJ1-2; the D gene is possibly TRBD1 (5 bases). V shed 3 bases and J shed 3 bases, with 23 bases lying between them. Per the germline V gene, CDR1 is GTSNPN and CDR2 is SVGIG (reference sequence). The CDR3 totals 17 residues. The CDR3 nucleotides are TGTGCCTGGAGATTTGAGGACACCTACATCGCATACTATGGCTACACCTTC. Protein sequence: CAWRFEDTYIAYYGYTF.

As DNA, the CDR3 is TGTGCCAGCAGTTTACCGAAGACTGGGCCCTACGAGCAGTACTTC. This encodes CASSLPKTGPYEQYF. V usage is TRBV7-9 and J usage is TRBJ2-7, with D hard to call. The CDR3 extends over 15 amino acids. CDR1 is SEHNR and CDR2 is FQNEAQ in the germline V gene (reference sequence). Trimming shortened V by 6 bases and J by 2 bases, and 17 bases separated the two germline ends.

The rearrangement joins TRBV19 to TRBJ1-1, with no clear D. The CDR3 is 17 amino acids. V was cut by 4 bases and J by 1 base, with 19 bases left in between. The germline V gene has CDR1 LNHDA and CDR2 SQIVND (reference sequence). CDR3 bases: TGTGCCAGTAGTACTCTTGGCCCAGCGGGTCGGAACACTGAAGCTTTCTTT. Its translation is CASSTLGPAGRNTEAFF. The full variable domain, with the rest looked up from reference TRBV19 and TRBJ1-1, is DGGITQSPKYLFRKEGQNVTLSCEQNLNHDAMYWYRQDPGQGLRLIYYSQIVNDFQKGDIAEGYSVSREKKESFPLTVTSAQKNPTAFYLCASSTLGPAGRNTEAFFGQGTRLTVV.

This chain links TRBV11-2 with TRBJ2-5; D might be TRBD1 (6 bases). The V gene lost 1 base and the J gene lost 5 bases, with 23 bases spanning the gap. The germline gives CDR1 SGHAT, CDR2 FQNNGV. The CDR3 loop spans 18 amino acids. In nucleotides, the CDR3 is TGTGCCAGCAGCTTAGGGGATTATTTGACAGGTTCCGGCGAGACCCAGTACTTC. Translation: CASSLGDYLTGSGETQYF.

CDR3 in DNA: TGTGCCACCAGTGACGCAGGGCCCTACGAGCAGTACTTC. Translated, it gives CATSDAGPYEQYF. V usage is TRBV24-1 and J usage is TRBJ2-7; tentative D call: TRBD1 (5 bases). The CDR3 totals 13 residues. Between the trimmed V and J ends, which lost 4 bases and 2 bases, there was a span of 8 bases. Germline CDR1 and CDR2: KGHDR and SFDVKD.

The V call is TRBV6-5, the J call TRBJ2-7, with TRBD1 matching 8 bases. CDR1 is MNHEY and CDR2 is SVGAGI in the germline V gene. The CDR3 is 14 residues long. With 5 bases clipped from V and 6 bases from J, the junction kept 9 bases outside the gene matches. CDR3 in DNA: TGTGCCAGCAGTCTTTCAATGGACAGGGTCGAGCAGTACTTC. Protein sequence: CASSLSMDRVEQYF.

The chain combines TRBV4-3 with TRBJ2-7, with 11 bases that match TRBD1. Germline assignment: CDR1 LGHNA and CDR2 YSLEER. This CDR3 comprises 16 residues. V was clipped by 2 bases and J by 1 base; unmatched bases: 4. CDR3 sequence reads: CASSQYGTGGSYEQYF. CDR3 sequence (DNA): TGCGCCAGCAGCCAATATGGGACAGGGGGGTCCTACGAGCAGTACTTC.

The chain uses TRBV6-5 and TRBJ1-1; D may be TRBD1 (5 bases). The V end was cut by 0 bases, the J end by 5 bases, with 16 bases between. Germline V lookup: CDR1 MNHEY, CDR2 SVGAGI. The CDR3 runs to 16 residues. The CDR3 DNA is TGTGCCAGCAGTTACTCTATTTGGGCAGGGACGACTGAAGCTTTCTTT. This translates into CASSYSIWAGTTEAFF.